The present T cell receptor (beta chain) was sequenced within a study of cytomegalovirus exposure and HLA in healthy donors. In the study overall: A prior study identified 117 million unique TCR beta sequences from roughly 170 million T cells. General study results and limits: Across HLA loci, a later analysis found differing TCR association rates, with DRB1 most and HLA-C fewest. Earlier findings revealed that most TCR beta V segments proved productive either about 87% or about 30% of the time.

Turning to this clone: As yet, its antigen is unknown.

Primers: 60 Vbeta forward and 13 Jbeta reverse. Authors' methods: Later, an analysis found about 77 million unique TCR beta chains, and 9.5 million to 12 million of these were shared. Generated by immunoSEQ multiplex PCR, the TCRdb table keeps only in-frame clones and is missing some. The V and J calls and clone size come from that table; D and trimming were worked out from the DNA. The sample shows about 120,000 clones, more than 65% of them seen only once. This receptor was obtained from a man aged 35 to 55 in good health and CMV-seropositive. Sequencing used PBMCs.

The CDR3 sequence: CASSPPRQGHSGNTIYF. In DNA form, the CDR3 reads TGTGCCAGCTCACCACCAAGACAGGGCCACTCTGGAAACACCATATATTTT. The genes are TRBV18 and TRBJ1-3; 7 bases fit TRBD1. V was clipped by 0 bases and J by 0 bases; unmatched bases: 5. This CDR3 is 17 amino acids long. Per the germline V gene, CDR1 is KGHSH and CDR2 is LQKENI.